This is a list of T cell receptor beta chains from one sample in a study of read filtering for tumor transcriptome and immune sequencing. One entry per CDR3 protein results from TCRdb running MiXCR on the reads. The sample records tens of thousands of distinct CDR3 sequences, roughly an eighth being singletons. The sample taken for sequencing was a population of CD138-negative cells sorted from bone marrow. These TCRs come from a donor at least 40 years old with multiple myeloma. The CDR3 runs from the conserved cysteine through the conserved F or W. The D gene is left open where the match is weak. Clone size is given for some rows only: seen once, a few or many times, or a class if the clone is expanded.

clone_size	v_call	d_call	j_call	cdr3_aa	cdr3_nt
many	TRBV5-6	TRBD1	TRBJ2-7	CASSWVQGANEQYF	TGTGCCAGCAGCTGGGTCCAGGGGGCGAATGAGCAGTACTTC
many	TRBV30	-	TRBJ1-2	CALRANYGYTF	TGTGCCTTGAGAGCTAACTATGGCTACACCTTC
many	TRBV29-1	-	TRBJ1-1	CSVDGNTEAFF	TGCAGCGTTGACGGGAACACTGAAGCTTTCTTT
many	TRBV12-3/TRBV12-4	TRBD1	TRBJ2-7	CASSLAGQTYEQYF	TGTGCCAGCAGTTTAGCGGGACAGACCTACGAGCAGTACTTC
many	TRBV15	-	TRBJ1-6	CATSRTGQSNSPLHF	TGTGCCACCAGCAGAACAGGGCAGTCTAATTCACCCCTCCACTTT
few	TRBV20-1	TRBD2	TRBJ2-1	CSARDLAGPVTDEQFF	TGCAGTGCTAGAGATCTAGCGGGTCCCGTAACAGATGAGCAGTTCTTC
many	TRBV12-3/TRBV12-4	-	TRBJ2-2	CASSPLIPLELFF	TGTGCCAGCAGTCCACTCATTCCGCTGGAGCTGTTTTTT
many	TRBV20-1	-	TRBJ2-2	CSAFLRLSNTGELFF	TGCAGTGCCTTTCTTCGACTATCAAACACCGGGGAGCTGTTTTTT
many	TRBV6-2/TRBV6-3	-	TRBJ2-7	CASSYSNMVTEQYF	TGTGCCAGCAGTTACTCGAACATGGTTACCGAGCAGTACTTC
-	TRBV6-2/TRBV6-3	-	TRBJ1-1	CASSYAGRRTEAFF	TGTGCCAGCAGTTACGCGGGGCGGCGGACTGAAGCTTTCTTT
few	TRBV7-9	TRBD1	TRBJ2-1	CASSVLDRGNGQFF	TGTGCCAGCAGCGTTCTGGACAGGGGGAATGGGCAGTTCTTC
many	TRBV5-1	-	TRBJ2-7	CASSLASSYEQYF	TGCGCCAGCAGCTTGGCGAGCTCCTACGAGCAGTACTTC
many	TRBV3-1	TRBD2	TRBJ2-3	CASSRGGRGDTQYF	TGTGCCAGCAGCCGCGGCGGGAGGGGAGATACGCAGTATTTT
few	TRBV28	-	TRBJ1-3	CASTPPGARGNTIYF	TGTGCCAGCACCCCACCGGGGGCGCGTGGAAACACCATATATTTT
many	TRBV5-1	TRBD2	TRBJ2-2	CASSWELQRGNTGELFF	TGCGCCAGCAGCTGGGAACTTCAGCGGGGAAACACCGGGGAGCTGTTTTTT
few	TRBV27	-	TRBJ2-3	CASRGAVLAGTQYF	TGTGCCAGCAGGGGGGCCGTATTGGCAGGTACGCAGTATTTT
many	TRBV28	-	TRBJ2-7	CASRSRASSYEQYF	TGTGCCAGCAGGTCGCGAGCAAGCTCCTACGAGCAGTACTTC
many	TRBV11-2	-	TRBJ1-1	CASSYREYTEAFF	TGTGCCAGCAGCTACAGGGAATACACTGAAGCTTTCTTT
many	TRBV3-1	-	TRBJ2-2	CASRRRQVITPDTGELFF	TGTGCCAGCAGAAGAAGACAGGTGATTACACCTGACACCGGGGAGCTGTTTTTT
few	TRBV12-3/TRBV12-4	TRBD2	TRBJ2-1	CASSLLTSGGTYNEQFF	TGTGCCAGCAGTTTATTGACTAGCGGGGGGACCTACAATGAGCAGTTCTTC